This record covers a single T cell receptor (beta chain). The antigen remains unidentified. The sample originates from a study of early T cells in non-severe SARS-CoV-2 infection. Study-level information: Sequenced material consisted of bulk RNA (from unsorted whole blood), and chains were unpaired. Study-wide results and limits: VDJdb-based matching was biased toward anti-spike CD8 responses and missed private and CD4 specificities.

Attachment of unique molecular identifiers to individual cDNA molecules was performed. TCRdb recomputed calls from the 5' RACE reads with MiXCR, one row per CDR3 protein. The repertoire holds under 75,000 distinct CDR3 sequences, with approximately 12% as singletons. The CDR3 totals 13 residues. From germline, CDR1 is SGHRS and CDR2 YFSETQ. V gave up 2 bases and J gave up 5 bases, with 10 bases separating them. Sequenced sample: whole blood. This clonotype originated in an adult who was a healthcare worker with PCR-confirmed SARS-CoV-2 infection or an uninfected control (not recorded which). The rearrangement joins TRBV5-1 to TRBJ2-5; D is possibly TRBD1 (5 bases). For the CDR3, the DNA is TGCGCCAGCAGCTTAGGGGTAATGGAGACCCAGTACTTC. Its protein is CASSLGVMETQYF. Looking up the rest from reference TRBV5-1 and TRBJ2-5 gives the full variable domain: KAGVTQTPRYLIKTRGQQVTLSCSPISGHRSVSWYQQTPGQGLQFLFEYFSETQRNKGNFPGRFSGRQFSNSRSEMNVSTLELGDSALYLCASSLGVMETQYFGPGTRLLVL.